This TCR beta chain comes out of a study of T-cell memory formation after mild COVID-19. TCRdb reprocessed the 5' RACE reads with MiXCR, giving one entry per CDR3 protein. Of a few hundred thousand distinct CDR3 sequences in the sample, around 15% were seen once. The germline V gene has CDR1 SGHRS and CDR2 YFSETQ. This CDR3 is built from 12 residues. V was trimmed by 4 bases and J by 7 bases, leaving 8 bases between them. This clonotype has just a few counts. The sequence came from a man aged 18 to 35 who had mild COVID-19 (a few samples of this study predate the infection). Cell type and time point are not known. The genes are TRBV5-1 and TRBJ2-2; D not certain. Sequencing input: PBMCs or a T cell subset sorted from them (not recorded which). The CDR3 is CASSIVSGELFF. In DNA form, the CDR3 reads TGCGCCAGCAGCATCGTGAGCGGGGAGCTGTTTTTT. Based on the CDR3 plus reference TRBV5-1 and TRBJ2-2, the full variable domain is KAGVTQTPRYLIKTRGQQVTLSCSPISGHRSVSWYQQTPGQGLQFLFEYFSETQRNKGNFPGRFSGRQFSNSRSEMNVSTLELGDSALYLCASSIVSGELFFGEGSRLTVL.